Each of the 10 T cell receptor beta chains below was sequenced from the same sample in a study of blood T cell repertoires in COVID-19 (dated by TCRdb to between 2020 and 2021). The library was made by the immunoSEQ multiplex PCR assay. Entries here come from immuneACCESS through TCRdb and include only in-frame sequences with V and J called. Some clones fail to appear in such tables; in the studies checked, an unresolved V gene covers under half of the shortfall, and the cause of the remainder is unknown. Here the sample has tens of thousands of clones; about 86% occur a single time. More than 0.95% of the sample is taken by the ten largest. The specimen sequenced was peripheral blood. These receptors were taken from a man aged 35-49 years with acute or convalescent COVID-19.

The J gene is TRBJ1-3, the V gene TRBV27; no clear D. The CDR3 length is 13 residues. V was cut by 0 bases and J by 2 bases, with 2 bases left in between. Germline V gene sequence: CDR1 MNHEY, CDR2 SMNVEV (reference sequence). The CDR3 is CASSLSAGNTIYF. The CDR3 nucleotides read TGTGCCAGCAGTTTATCCGCTGGAAACACCATATATTTT.

Of note for this clone: At one boundary the junction diverges from the germline segment, which might be a read error. The CDR3 is CSVEGVMGGYTF. As DNA, the CDR3 is TGCAGCGTGGAAGGGGTGATGGGCGGCTACACCTTC. V usage is TRBV29-1 and J usage is TRBJ1-2, with a tentative D call TRBD1 (5 bases). The germline V gene has CDR1 SQVTM and CDR2 ANQGSEA. This CDR3 is built from 12 residues.

This chain links TRBV25-1 with TRBJ2-2; a weak D match, TRBD1 (6 bases). The CDR3 is 15 amino acids. From germline, CDR1 is MGHDK and CDR2 SYGVNS. Trimming took off 4 bases at V and 3 bases at J, with 12 bases between the two ends. The DNA of the CDR3 is TGTGCCAGCAGTGTTCCGGGACACTACACCGGGGAGCTGTTTTTT. Protein sequence: CASSVPGHYTGELFF.

The chain employs TRBV5-1 and TRBJ1-5; 10 nucleotides agree with TRBD1. From germline, CDR1 is SGHRS and CDR2 YFSETQ. The CDR3 contains 14 residues. The junction had 6 bases not matched to a gene; V was cut back by 5 bases and J by 7 bases. For the CDR3, the DNA is TGCGCCAGCAGTCCCGGGACAGGGGAACAGCCCCAGCATTTT. This codes for CASSPGTGEQPQHF.

The chain is built from TRBV7-3 and TRBJ2-5; 9 positions agree with TRBD2. Unmatched junction bases numbered 8, after V lost 5 bases and J lost 7 bases. Germline CDR1 and CDR2: SGHTA and FQGTGA. This CDR3 spans 14 amino acids. In nucleotides, the CDR3 is TGTGCCAGCAGCCTAAGCGGGGGGTCCGGGACCCAGTACTTC. Its protein product is CASSLSGGSGTQYF.

The chain joins TRBV7-2 to TRBJ1-2; TRBD1 matches at 8 bases. Germline CDR1 reads SGHTA; CDR2 reads FQGNSA. J gave up 7 bases and V 3 bases, and 7 bases lay outside the gene matches. This CDR3 region has 14 residues. The CDR3 coding sequence is TGTGCCAGCAGCTTGGGCAGGGGGCAAAGTGGCTACACCTTC. Translation gives CASSLGRGQSGYTF.

This rearrangement joins TRBV7-8 to TRBJ1-5; 9 bases map to TRBD1. The junction had 10 bases not matched to a gene; V was cut back by 1 base and J by 3 bases. The CDR3 totals 18 residues. Germline lookup yields CDR1 SGHVS and CDR2 FQNEAQ. The CDR3 region has the DNA TGTGCCAGCAGCTTAGGTGGGACAGGGAATCCCCTCAATCAGCCCCAGCATTTT. Translation gives CASSLGGTGNPLNQPQHF.

The genes are TRBV11-2 and TRBJ2-5; no definite D call. The CDR3 sequence is 14 residues long. Germline V gene data show CDR1 as SGHAT and CDR2 as FQNNGV. The V end lost 1 base, the J end lost 5 bases, and 11 bases lay between the germline ends. Here the CDR3 DNA reads TGTGCCAGCAGCTTAGCATTAGTCCCGGAGACCCAGTACTTC. Its translation: CASSLALVPETQYF.

The chain combines TRBV10-1 with TRBJ2-5, with a tentative D call TRBD2 (6 bases). There are 13 residues in the CDR3. Deletions cut 5 bases from V and 7 bases from J, with 14 bases between. The germline CDR1 and CDR2 sequences are WNHNN and SYGVQD (reference sequence). The CDR3 region is CASSTGTAGTQYF. The CDR3 bases are TGCGCCAGCAGTACCGGGACTGCCGGGACCCAGTACTTC.

The V call is TRBV7-2, the J call TRBJ2-2, with TRBD2 as a possible D gene (5 bases). The V and J ends lost 1 base and 4 bases respectively, with 7 bases between them. From germline, CDR1 is SGHTA and CDR2 FQGNSA. This CDR3 is 14 amino acids long. The CDR3 nucleotides read TGTGCCAGCAGCTTAGACGGGGTCACCGGGGAGCTGTTTTTT. Translated, it gives CASSLDGVTGELFF.